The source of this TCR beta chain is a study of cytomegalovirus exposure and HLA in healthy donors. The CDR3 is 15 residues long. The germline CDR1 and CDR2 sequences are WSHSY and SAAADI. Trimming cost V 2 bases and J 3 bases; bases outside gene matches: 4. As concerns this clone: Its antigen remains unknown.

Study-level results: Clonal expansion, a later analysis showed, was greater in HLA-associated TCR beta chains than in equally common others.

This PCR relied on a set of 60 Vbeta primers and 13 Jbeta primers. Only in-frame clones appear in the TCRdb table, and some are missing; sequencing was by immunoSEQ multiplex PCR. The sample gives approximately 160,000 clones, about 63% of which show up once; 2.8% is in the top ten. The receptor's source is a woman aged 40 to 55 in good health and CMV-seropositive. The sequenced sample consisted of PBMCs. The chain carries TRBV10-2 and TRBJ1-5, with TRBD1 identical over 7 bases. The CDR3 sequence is CASSETQGNNQPQHF. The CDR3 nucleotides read TGCGCCAGCAGTGAGACACAGGGGAACAATCAGCCCCAGCATTTT.